This T cell receptor beta chain was observed in a study of cytomegalovirus exposure and HLA in healthy donors listed by TCRdb under 2017. Looking at the study overall: In an earlier analysis of 587 of the donors, 276 Gb of sequence data and about 110 million unique TCR beta sequences from roughly 180 million T cells were reported. About 320 gigabases of sequencing data and approximately 85 million unique TCR sequences were included in an early release covering around 600 HLA-typed donors. The genetic ancestry cluster associated with self-reported Caucasian donors included roughly 84% of the 398 genotyped donors. The aim of the study was to test whether cataloging public T cell receptors could identify signatures of past pathogen exposure. Using immunosequencing, the study profiled T cell repertoires from 500 to 800 subjects and related those repertoires to cytomegalovirus serostatus. Along with the approximately 670-subject first cohort, a separate validation cohort of over a hundred different subjects was used. To predict cytomegalovirus infection status, the study brought together high-throughput TCR immunosequencing, statistical association of individual TCRs with disease status, and machine learning. A later analysis re-examined previously published TCR beta repertoires from several hundred donors and added high-resolution HLA genotyping to investigate patterns of TCR occurrence. In the later analysis, no new phenotypic data were used to find candidate immune exposures; instead, reliance was placed on TCR beta sequences and their occurrence across donors. An earlier analysis of some 500 of the donors used high-throughput TCR beta sequencing to judge whether each TCR beta V gene segment behaved as functional or pseudogenic. Alongside the repertoire data, information on donor age, sex, ethnicity and CMV serostatus was compiled. Genome-wide SNP genotypes for about 65% of the 666 donors were used in a later genetic analysis, which treated that subset as a discovery cohort. Every discovery cohort repertoire had been produced on one sequencing platform. HLA typing covered class I and class II loci at four-digit resolution. Typing coverage differed by locus: A, B, C, DRB1 and DQB1 were typed in roughly 620-640 donors, DQA1 in 500 to 550, DPA1 in approximately 600, and DPB1 in 400 to 490. About five DR-DQ haplotypes were treated as single units for association and clustering because of strong linkage in the cohort. Among around 400 genotyped donors of the cohort, an average of 235,054 unique TCR beta nucleotide sequences were sequenced per donor, around 18% of them non-productive. The paper's findings and limits, for the study overall: A few of the identified cytomegalovirus-associated TCR beta chains were confirmed in vitro to be specific for cytomegalovirus antigens. Correlated functional status among segregating V segments might be attributable to linkage disequilibrium, but an unknown experimental factor could not be ruled out. In a later analysis, HLA-associated TCR beta chains showed more clonal expansion and lower generation probabilities than non-associated chains that were equally common. In the study, 150 to 200 TCR beta chains were listed as associated with cytomegalovirus. Because HLA typing was unavailable for some donors at each locus, only the typed subset was used in association tests. A later analysis found that most CMV-associated TCR beta chains appeared HLA-restricted, with HLA associations seemingly driven largely by CMV exposure. In a later genetic analysis, a missense DCLRE1C variant was associated with V-gene and J-gene trimming of TCR beta chains, and the association was replicated in an independent cohort. A further reported finding was that TCR beta sequences accurately predicted the HLA-A and HLA-B alleles for most subjects in the first cohort. When HLA alleles, especially DR and DQ, strongly co-occurred, TCR associations were difficult to assign to individual alleles. Specific HLA alleles were associated with some 15,000 TCR beta sequences at a false discovery rate of 0.05 in a later analysis. According to a later analysis, parvovirus B19, influenza, CMV and Epstein-Barr virus appeared linked to several top co-occurrence clusters. An earlier analysis of 450 to 750 of the donors showed that most TCR beta V segments appeared in productive rearrangements either about 90% or about 30% of the time, which broadly matched IMGT annotations. Most TCR sequences were observed very rarely across donors, whereas some public TCRs were present in many individuals. For the cohort, immune exposure information was limited to CMV serostatus. A group of highly shared sequence variants was considered likely to be a technical artifact of the sequencing pipeline. It was suggested by the authors that the approach could potentially be generalized to other disease states and immunological phenotypes. The 87-base-pair reads could not distinguish some IMGT-functional V segments, including TRBV6-2 and TRBV6-3, so those segments were excluded. Sequencing depth was assumed to be roughly uniform across donors in the presence/absence analyses, though that assumption may not hold. A later analysis found that TCR association rates varied across HLA loci, with DRB1 alleles showing the most associated TCRs and HLA-C alleles the fewest. In a later genetic analysis, fewer N-insertions in productive TCRs were reported among donors in an Asian-associated ancestry cluster than the roughly 700-donor mean. The classifier was reported to diagnose cytomegalovirus status with high specificity and sensitivity in both the original cohort and the validation cohort. The cohort was sequenced for TCR beta chains only, and without alpha or paired-chain data the features that could be detected were limited. About 15 rarely observed V segments, including chromosome 9 orphons, were excluded from the earlier analysis of just under 600 of the donors because counts were too low.

Library generation was performed with the immunoSEQ multiplex PCR assay. A mixture of 60 forward primers for TCR Vbeta segments and 13 reverse primers for TCR Jbeta segments was used in the multiplex PCR. The CDR3 region of rearranged TCR beta genes was amplified from genomic DNA with a multiplex PCR assay. The amplified TCR beta libraries were sequenced on the Illumina HiSeq System as 87-base-pair reads. On the study's bioinformatics: In a later analysis, tens of millions of unique TCR beta chains were counted across the roughly 610 repertoires, and around 10 million of these chains were shared by at least two donors. Raw reads were error-corrected and collapsed into unique sequences with a nearest-neighbor algorithm that merged closely related sequences to remove PCR and sequencing errors. Alignment of CDR3 sequences to IMGT reference sequences was used to assign V, D and J gene segments. Each retained sequence needed at least a six-nucleotide match to both a V gene segment and a J gene segment. A rearrangement was called productive if the CDR3 had no stop codons and remained in frame with V and J, and every other rearrangement was called non-productive. Following IMGT convention, CDR3 was defined as the stretch from the second conserved V-encoded cysteine to the conserved J-encoded phenylalanine. The earlier analysis of about 560 of the donors excluded any sequence lacking an unambiguous match to a single V gene segment. In an earlier analysis of 587 of the donors, V segments were called functional above 56.7% productive rearrangements and were called segregating when the between-donor standard deviation exceeded 5%. To diagnose cytomegalovirus status from the catalog of TCR beta chain sequences, a statistical classification framework was built. V and J gene assignment, in a later analysis, came from comparing TCR nucleotide sequences with IMGT/GENE-DB human TR gene sequences. In a later analysis, CDR3 sequences and most-parsimonious VDJ recombination scenarios were assigned using the TCRdist pipeline. In a later analysis, each TCR beta chain was defined by its CDR3 amino acid sequence together with its V-gene family, and reads without a unique V-gene family were excluded. In a later analysis, nearly 600 highly shared, low-generation-probability nucleotide sequences were removed to address suspected cross-contamination and a sequencing artifact. In a later analysis, a clonal expansion index for each public chain was calculated from normalized within-repertoire ranks of inferred template counts. A later analysis computed generation probabilities with a VDJ recombination model fitted to out-of-frame rearrangements, and checked the results against IGoR. Hypergeometric tests were used in a later analysis to score TCR-TCR, TCR-HLA and TCR-CMV co-occurrence, with a repertoire-size bias correction applied to the TCR pairs. In a later analysis, false discovery rates were estimated by permuting HLA or CMV assignments 20 times. In a later analysis, co-occurring TCRs were grouped using DBSCAN, and TCRdist sequence similarity was added for clustering within HLA-allele-positive subsets. For co-occurrence clustering, repertoires with fewer than 30,000 or more than 120,000 public chains were excluded, along with roughly 5 repertoires with anomalous nucleotide sharing. TCRdb re-hosts the immuneACCESS table, in-frame sequences only. Its copies lack some clones; in the studies checked, an unresolved V gene accounts for under half of them, and the cause for the rest is not known. V, J and clone size reflect that table, while D and trimming were determined from the DNA. The sample table records some 140,000 clones; 74% of these occur just once. Clones ranked in the top ten supply roughly 2% of the sample.

The cohort consisted of 600 to 750 healthy bone marrow donors. At the time of sampling, all cohort members were nominally healthy, though unrecorded immune exposures were likely present. The donor was CMV seronegative and was included in the group of approximately 350 seronegative cohort members. A peripheral blood sample was collected from each donor, and TCR beta sequencing was performed on peripheral blood mononuclear cells. The Qiagen DNeasy Blood Extraction Kit was used to extract genomic DNA from the blood cell samples. In regard to this clone: It has no known antigen specificity. No quality values exist for individual bases; no much larger clone is one base distant.

From the germline V gene, CDR1 is MDHEN and CDR2 is SYDVKM. V and J are truncated by 8 bases and 5 bases respectively, leaving an intervening sequence of 12 bases. The CDR3, from cysteine to phenylalanine, totals 12 residues. Only CDR3 DNA is held: 36 bases, read in frame from base 1. Sequencing input: PBMCs. This TCR was recovered from a young man in good health and CMV-seronegative. The rearrangement combines TRBV28 with TRBJ1-2; there is no confident call for the D gene. The encoded CDR3 is CASLSQRYGYTF. The nucleotide sequence reads TGTGCCAGCCTTTCGCAGAGGTATGGCTACACCTTC.